One T cell receptor beta chain is described in this entry. What it recognizes is unknown. TCRdb's table, derived via immunoSEQ multiplex PCR, lists solely in-frame clones and lacks some. The data hold some 86,000 clones, with 90% observed a single time. CDR1 is ENHRY and CDR2 is SYGVKD in the germline V gene. V was clipped by 8 bases and J by 5 bases; unmatched bases: 7. The length of the CDR3 is 15 residues. The data stem from a study of T cell responses to AZD1222 COVID-19 vaccine. Study-level results: The donor group comprised mostly white British people and more females; the analysis possibly underestimated clonal diversity. Just five or six AZD1222 recipients tested seropositive at baseline.

The sequence was obtained from an adult who received the AZD1222 COVID-19 vaccine. Material: peripheral blood, obtained 28 days after the second AZD1222 dose. The chain links TRBV10-3 to TRBJ2-2; 11 bases agree with TRBD2. CDR3 sequence (DNA): TGTGCCATCCGGGTCCTAGCGGGGGGAACCGGGGAGCTGTTTTTT. It is translated as CAIRVLAGGTGELFF.